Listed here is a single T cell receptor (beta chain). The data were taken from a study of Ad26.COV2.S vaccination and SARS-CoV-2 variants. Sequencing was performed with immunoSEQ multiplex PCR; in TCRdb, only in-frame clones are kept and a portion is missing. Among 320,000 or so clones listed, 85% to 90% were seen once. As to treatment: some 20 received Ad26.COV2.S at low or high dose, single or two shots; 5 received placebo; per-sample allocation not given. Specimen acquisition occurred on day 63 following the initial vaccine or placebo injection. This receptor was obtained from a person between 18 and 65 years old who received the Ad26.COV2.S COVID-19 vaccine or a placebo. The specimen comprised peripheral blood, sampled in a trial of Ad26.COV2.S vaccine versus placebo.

For the CDR3, the DNA is TGTGCCAGCACCCCTGGGACATCCCGAACTGAAGCTTTCTTT. Its protein product is CASTPGTSRTEAFF. This rearrangement joins TRBV3-1 (or the pseudogene TRBV3-2) to TRBJ1-1; perhaps TRBD1 as D (6 bases). The ends were cut back, 7 bases at V and 5 bases at J, with 17 bases in the middle. Germline V lookup: CDR1 LGHDT, CDR2 YNNKEL (reference sequence). This CDR3 comprises 14 residues.